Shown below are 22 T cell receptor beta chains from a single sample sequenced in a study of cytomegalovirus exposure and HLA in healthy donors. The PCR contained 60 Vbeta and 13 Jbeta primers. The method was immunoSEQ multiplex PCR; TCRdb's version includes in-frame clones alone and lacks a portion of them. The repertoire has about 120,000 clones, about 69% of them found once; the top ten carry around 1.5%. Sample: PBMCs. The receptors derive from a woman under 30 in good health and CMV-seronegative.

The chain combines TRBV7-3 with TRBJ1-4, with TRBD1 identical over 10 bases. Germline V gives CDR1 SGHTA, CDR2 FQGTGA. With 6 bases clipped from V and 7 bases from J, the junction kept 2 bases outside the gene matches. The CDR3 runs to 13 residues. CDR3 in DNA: TGTGCCAGCAGAGGACAGGGGGGTGAAAAACTGTTTTTT. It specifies CASRGQGGEKLFF. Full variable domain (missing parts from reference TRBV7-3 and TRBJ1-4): GAGVSQTPSNKVTEKGKYVELRCDPISGHTALYWYRQSLGQGPEFLIYFQGTGAADDSGLPNDRFFAVRPEGSVSTLKIQRTERGDSAVYLCASRGQGGEKLFFGSGTQLSVL.

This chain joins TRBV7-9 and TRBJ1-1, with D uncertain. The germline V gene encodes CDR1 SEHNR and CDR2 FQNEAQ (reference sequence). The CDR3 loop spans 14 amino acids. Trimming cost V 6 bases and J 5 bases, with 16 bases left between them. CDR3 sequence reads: CASSSTGKNTEAFF. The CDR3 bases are TGTGCCAGCAGTTCCACGGGAAAGAATACTGAAGCTTTCTTT.

The CDR3 DNA is TGTGCCAGCAGCCCCCGGGACATCTACGAGCAGTACTTC. Translated: CASSPRDIYEQYF. This chain joins TRBV13 and TRBJ2-7; the D gene is possibly TRBD1 (6 bases). CDR3 length: 13 residues. Germline loops: CDR1 PRHDT, CDR2 FYEKMQ (reference sequence). With 5 bases removed from V and 3 bases from J, the gap between germline ends came to 11 bases.

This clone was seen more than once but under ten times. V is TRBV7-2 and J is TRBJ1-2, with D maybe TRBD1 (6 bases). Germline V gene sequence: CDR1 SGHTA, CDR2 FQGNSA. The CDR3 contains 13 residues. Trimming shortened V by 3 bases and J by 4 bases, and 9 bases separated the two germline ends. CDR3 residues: CASSLGGLYGYTF. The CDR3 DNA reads TGTGCCAGCAGCTTGGGGGGGCTCTATGGCTACACCTTC.

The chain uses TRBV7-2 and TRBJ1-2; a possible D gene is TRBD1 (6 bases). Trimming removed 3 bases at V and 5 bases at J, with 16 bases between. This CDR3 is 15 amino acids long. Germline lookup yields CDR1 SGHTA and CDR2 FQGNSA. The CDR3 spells CASSFVPDSRYGYTF. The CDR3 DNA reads TGTGCCAGCAGCTTCGTTCCGGACAGCCGATATGGCTACACCTTC.

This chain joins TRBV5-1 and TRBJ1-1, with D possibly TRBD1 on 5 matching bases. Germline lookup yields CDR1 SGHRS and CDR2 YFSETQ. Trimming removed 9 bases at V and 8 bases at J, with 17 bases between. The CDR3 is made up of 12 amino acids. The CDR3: CAIKQADGEAFF. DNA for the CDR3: TGCGCCATCAAACAGGCCGACGGGGAAGCTTTCTTT.

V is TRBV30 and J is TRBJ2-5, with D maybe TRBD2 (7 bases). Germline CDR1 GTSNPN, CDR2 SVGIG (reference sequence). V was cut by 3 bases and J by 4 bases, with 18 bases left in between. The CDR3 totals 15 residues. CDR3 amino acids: CAWSLGEGGTETQYF. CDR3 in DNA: TGTGCCTGGAGCCTAGGAGAGGGGGGGACAGAGACCCAGTACTTC.

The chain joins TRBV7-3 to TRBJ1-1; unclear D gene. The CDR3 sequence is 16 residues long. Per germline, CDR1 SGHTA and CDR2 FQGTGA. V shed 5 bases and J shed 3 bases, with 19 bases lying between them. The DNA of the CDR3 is TGTGCCAGCAGCCCCCTCGGTGCGGGCGCTGACACTGAAGCTTTCTTT. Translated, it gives CASSPLGAGADTEAFF.

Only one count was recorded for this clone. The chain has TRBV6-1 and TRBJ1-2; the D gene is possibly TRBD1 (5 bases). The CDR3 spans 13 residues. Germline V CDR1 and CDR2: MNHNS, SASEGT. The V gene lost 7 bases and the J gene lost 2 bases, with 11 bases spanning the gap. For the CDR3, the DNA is TGTGCCAGCATCCAGGGCACCAACTATGGCTACACCTTC. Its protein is CASIQGTNYGYTF.

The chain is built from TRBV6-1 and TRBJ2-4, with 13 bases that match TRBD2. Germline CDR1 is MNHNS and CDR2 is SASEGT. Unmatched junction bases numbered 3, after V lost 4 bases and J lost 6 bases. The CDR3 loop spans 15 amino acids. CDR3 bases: TGTGCCAGCAGTGTTACTAGCGGGGGGGCAAACATTCAGTACTTC. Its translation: CASSVTSGGANIQYF.

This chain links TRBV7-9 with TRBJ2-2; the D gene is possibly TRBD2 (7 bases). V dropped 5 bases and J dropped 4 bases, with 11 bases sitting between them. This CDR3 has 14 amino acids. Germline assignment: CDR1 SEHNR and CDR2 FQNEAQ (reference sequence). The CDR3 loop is CASSRAGATGELFF. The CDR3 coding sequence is TGTGCCAGCAGCCGCGCGGGGGCCACCGGGGAGCTGTTTTTT.

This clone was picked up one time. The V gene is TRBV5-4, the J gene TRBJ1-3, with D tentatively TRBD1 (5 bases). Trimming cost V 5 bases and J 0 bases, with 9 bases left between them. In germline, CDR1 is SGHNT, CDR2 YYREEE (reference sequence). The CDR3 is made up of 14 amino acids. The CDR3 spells CASRPTVSGNTIYF. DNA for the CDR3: TGTGCCAGCAGGCCGACAGTCTCTGGAAACACCATATATTTT. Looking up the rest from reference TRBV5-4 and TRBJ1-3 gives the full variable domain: ETGVTQSPTHLIKTRGQQVTLRCSSQSGHNTVSWYQQALGQGPQFIFQYYREEENGRGNFPPRFSGLQFPNYSSELNVNALELDDSALYLCASRPTVSGNTIYFGEGSWLTVV.

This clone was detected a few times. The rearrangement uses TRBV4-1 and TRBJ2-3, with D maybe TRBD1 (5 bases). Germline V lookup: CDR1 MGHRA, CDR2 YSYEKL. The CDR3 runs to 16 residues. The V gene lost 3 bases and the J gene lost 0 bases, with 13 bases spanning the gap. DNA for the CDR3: TGCGCCAGCAGCCAGGATTCAGGGAAGAGCACAGATACGCAGTATTTT. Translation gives CASSQDSGKSTDTQYF.

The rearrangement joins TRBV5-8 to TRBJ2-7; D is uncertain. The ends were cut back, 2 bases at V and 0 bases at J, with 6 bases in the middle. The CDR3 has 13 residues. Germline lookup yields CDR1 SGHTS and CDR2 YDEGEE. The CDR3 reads CASSFGSSYEQYF. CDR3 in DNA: TGTGCCAGCAGCTTTGGCAGCTCCTACGAGCAGTACTTC.

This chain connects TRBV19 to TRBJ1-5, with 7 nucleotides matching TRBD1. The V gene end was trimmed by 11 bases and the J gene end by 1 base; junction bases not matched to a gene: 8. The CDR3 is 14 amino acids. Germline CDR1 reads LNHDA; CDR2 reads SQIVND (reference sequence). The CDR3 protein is CAGSPGGSNQPQHF. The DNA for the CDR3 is TGTGCCGGATCCCCAGGGGGGAGCAATCAGCCCCAGCATTTT.

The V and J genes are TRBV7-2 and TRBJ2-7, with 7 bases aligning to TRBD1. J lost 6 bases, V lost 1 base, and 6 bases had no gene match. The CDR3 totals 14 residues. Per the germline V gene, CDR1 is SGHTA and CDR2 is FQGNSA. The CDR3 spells CASSLDPGGSEQYF. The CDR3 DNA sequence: TGTGCCAGCAGCTTAGACCCAGGGGGATCCGAGCAGTACTTC.

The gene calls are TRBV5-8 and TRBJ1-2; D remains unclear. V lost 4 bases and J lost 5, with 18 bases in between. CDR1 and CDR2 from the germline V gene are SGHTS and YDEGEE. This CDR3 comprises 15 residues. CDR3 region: CASSRYPDSSYGYTF. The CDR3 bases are TGTGCCAGCAGCCGCTATCCTGACTCGTCTTATGGCTACACCTTC.

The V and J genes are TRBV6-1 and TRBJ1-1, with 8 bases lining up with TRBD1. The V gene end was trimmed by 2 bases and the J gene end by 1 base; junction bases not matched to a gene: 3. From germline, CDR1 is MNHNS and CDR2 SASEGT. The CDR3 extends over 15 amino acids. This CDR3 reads CASSEYGTGNTEAFF. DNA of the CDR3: TGTGCCAGCAGTGAATACGGGACAGGGAACACTGAAGCTTTCTTT.

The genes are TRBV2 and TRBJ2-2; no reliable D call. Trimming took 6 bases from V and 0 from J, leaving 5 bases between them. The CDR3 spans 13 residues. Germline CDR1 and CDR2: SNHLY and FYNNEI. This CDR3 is CASRASNTGELFF. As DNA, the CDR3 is TGTGCCAGCAGGGCCTCGAACACCGGGGAGCTGTTTTTT.

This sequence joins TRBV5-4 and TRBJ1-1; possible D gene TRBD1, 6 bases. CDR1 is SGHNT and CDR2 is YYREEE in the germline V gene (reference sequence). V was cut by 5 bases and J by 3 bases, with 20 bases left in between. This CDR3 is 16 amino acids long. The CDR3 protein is CASRPEPERGYTEAFF. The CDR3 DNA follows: TGTGCCAGCAGGCCAGAACCGGAGAGGGGGTACACTGAAGCTTTCTTT.

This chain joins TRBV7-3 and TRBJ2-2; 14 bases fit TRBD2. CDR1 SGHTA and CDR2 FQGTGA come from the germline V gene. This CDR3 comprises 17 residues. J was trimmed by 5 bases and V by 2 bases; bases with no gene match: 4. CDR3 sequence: CASSLGTSGGKTGELFF. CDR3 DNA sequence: TGTGCCAGCAGCTTAGGGACTAGCGGGGGAAAAACCGGGGAGCTGTTTTTT.

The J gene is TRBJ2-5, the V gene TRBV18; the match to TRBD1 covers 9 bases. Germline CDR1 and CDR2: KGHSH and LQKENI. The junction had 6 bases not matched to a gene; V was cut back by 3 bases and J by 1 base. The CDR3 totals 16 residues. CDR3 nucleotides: TGTGCCAGCTCACCCAAGGGACAGGGCTCCCAAGAGACCCAGTACTTC. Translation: CASSPKGQGSQETQYF.